The 8 T cell receptor beta chains below come from one sample, sequenced in a study of regulatory T cells in long-lasting Graves disease. Arm-PCR of CDR3 regions with iRepertoire HTBI primers generated TCR beta libraries. TCRdb reanalysed the multiplex PCR reads using MiXCR and keeps one entry per CDR3 protein. The data hold a few hundred thousand distinct CDR3 sequences, with under 25% observed a single time. Described time point: persistent/refractory GD, antithyroid drugs over 5 years with positive TRAb. PBMC-extracted RNA yielded the TCR library. Here the sequenced sample was peripheral blood mononuclear cells (PBMCs), taken when the disease was refractory, from a patient treated with antithyroid drugs. The source is a female donor with Graves disease.

In the case of this clonotype: Given a much more abundant clone one base away, this may be a read error. The chain links TRBV6-2 or TRBV6-3 to TRBJ2-5, with D perhaps TRBD2 (6 bases). Per germline, CDR1 MNHEY and CDR2 SVGEGT. Deletions cut 5 bases from V and 0 bases from J, with 16 bases between. The CDR3 covers 16 residues. DNA of the CDR3: TGTGCCAGCAGTCAAGGGACTCGCAGAAACCAAGAGACCCAGTACTTC. Amino acids: CASSQGTRRNQETQYF.

This clonotype was observed a handful of times. This chain links TRBV6-2 or TRBV6-3 with TRBJ2-2; TRBD2 matches at 10 bases. Germline trimming cut 0 bases from V and 8 bases from J; bases unmatched to any gene: 6. The length of the CDR3 is 16 residues. Germline V gene sequence: CDR1 MNHEY, CDR2 SVGEGT. The CDR3 DNA is TGTGCCAGCAGTTACTCGCTAGCGGGGGAAAGTGGGGAGCTGTTTTTT. It codes for CASSYSLAGESGELFF.

The table lists this clonotype with many counts. V usage is TRBV28 and J usage is TRBJ1-6; D is possibly TRBD1 (5 bases). V gave up 5 bases and J gave up 3 bases, with 11 bases separating them. The V gene's germline CDR1 is MDHEN and CDR2 SYDVKM. This CDR3 comprises 15 residues. CDR3 DNA: TGTGCCAGCAGTCCCGGAGGGGTCTATAATTCACCCCTCCACTTT. Its protein product is CASSPGGVYNSPLHF.

V gene TRBV5-4 combines with J gene TRBJ2-3; either TRBD1 or TRBD2 may fit D (5 bases each). The V end lost 0 bases, the J end lost 8 bases, and 22 bases lay between the germline ends. Germline CDR1 SGHNT, CDR2 YYREEE (reference sequence). CDR3 length: 17 residues. DNA for the CDR3: TGTGCCAGCAGCTTGGCAGGGTCTAGCAAAATGGTGGGTACGCAGTATTTT. It specifies CASSLAGSSKMVGTQYF.

This clonotype was counted ten times or more. The chain carries TRBV15 and TRBJ1-1; a possible D gene is TRBD1 (5 bases). In germline, CDR1 is LNHNV, CDR2 YYDKDF (reference sequence). The CDR3 is 14 residues long. Trimming took off 0 bases at V and 5 bases at J, with 10 bases between the two ends. CDR3 bases: TGTGCCACCAGCAGAGATGGTCGGGGGACTGAAGCTTTCTTT. This encodes CATSRDGRGTEAFF.

Ten or more counts support this clonotype. The rearrangement joins TRBV28 to TRBJ2-7; possible D gene TRBD1, 6 bases. Germline CDR1 and CDR2: MDHEN and SYDVKM. The CDR3 is 14 residues long. The V end lost 4 bases, the J end lost 1 base, and 11 bases lay between the germline ends. CDR3 protein: CASSSGHSSYEQYF. The CDR3 coding sequence is TGTGCCAGCAGTTCGGGACACTCGTCCTACGAGCAGTACTTC. Full variable domain (outside the CDR3, taken from reference TRBV28 and TRBJ2-7): DVKVTQSSRYLVKRTGEKVFLECVQDMDHENMFWYRQDPGLGLRLIYFSYDVKMKEKGDIPEGYSVSREKKERFSLILESASTNQTSMYLCASSSGHSSYEQYFGPGTRLTVT.

Turning to this clonotype: It differs at one base from a far larger clone, so likely a read error. V gene TRBV27 combines with J gene TRBJ2-7; 7 positions match TRBD1. Germline-derived CDR1 and CDR2 are MNHEY and SMNVEV (reference sequence). V dropped 5 bases and J dropped 5; count of bases not matched to a gene: 6. The CDR3 covers 13 residues. Here the CDR3 DNA reads TGTGCCAGCAGTCACCGACAGGGCCACGAGCAGTACTTC. Translating it yields CASSHRQGHEQYF.

This clonotype was counted at least ten times. The V call is TRBV27, the J call TRBJ2-2; no clear D gene. The CDR3 covers 14 residues. The germline CDR1 and CDR2 sequences are MNHEY and SMNVEV (reference sequence). V was cut by 7 bases and J by 1 base, with 10 bases left in between. This CDR3 reads CASIPTRNTGELFF. For the CDR3, the DNA is TGTGCCAGCATCCCGACAAGGAACACCGGGGAGCTGTTTTTT.